This paragraph covers one T cell receptor (beta chain) sequence. In the authors' workflow: How many nucleated cells were present was estimated from reference gene primer amplification. The protocol was immunoSEQ multiplex PCR, while the TCRdb copy is restricted to in-frame clones and leaves out a portion. V, J and clone size reflect that table, while D and trimming were determined from the DNA. Among nearly 25,000 clones, around 83% were seen once, and the ten largest hold 7.5% to 10%. This record belongs to a study of blood T cell repertoires in COVID-19. The V and J ends lost 6 bases and 7 bases, in that order; junction bases with no gene match: 10. The CDR3 extends over 15 amino acids. Looked up from germline, CDR1 is LGHNA and CDR2 is YSLEER.

The receptor's source is a human donor in a cohort sampled during active COVID-19. V and J are TRBV4-3 and TRBJ2-2; 8 bases map to TRBD1. Material for sequencing was peripheral blood. CDR3 nucleotide sequence: TGCGCCAGCAGTGACAGGGGCCGGGTCGACGGGGAGCTGTTTTTT. Translating it yields CASSDRGRVDGELFF.